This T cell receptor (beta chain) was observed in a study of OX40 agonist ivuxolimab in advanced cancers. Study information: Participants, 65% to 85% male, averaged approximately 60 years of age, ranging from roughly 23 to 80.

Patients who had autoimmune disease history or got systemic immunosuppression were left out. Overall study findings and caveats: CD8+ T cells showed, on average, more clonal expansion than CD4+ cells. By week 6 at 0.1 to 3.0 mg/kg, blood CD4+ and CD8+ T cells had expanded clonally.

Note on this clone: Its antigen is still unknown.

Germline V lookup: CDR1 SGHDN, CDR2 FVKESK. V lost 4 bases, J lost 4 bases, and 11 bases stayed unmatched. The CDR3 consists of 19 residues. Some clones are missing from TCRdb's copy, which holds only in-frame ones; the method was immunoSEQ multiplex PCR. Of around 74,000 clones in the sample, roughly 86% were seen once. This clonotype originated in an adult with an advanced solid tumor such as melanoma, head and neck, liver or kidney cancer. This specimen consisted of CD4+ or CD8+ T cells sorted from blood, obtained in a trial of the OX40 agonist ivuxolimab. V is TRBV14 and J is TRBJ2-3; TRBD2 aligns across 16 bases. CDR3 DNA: TGTGCCAGCAGCCCGGGACTAGCGGGGGGGCCAGTCGGTCCAGATACGCAGTATTTT. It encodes CASSPGLAGGPVGPDTQYF.